This TCR beta chain was recorded in a study of blood T cell repertoires in COVID-19. Study-wide context: The United States, Italy and Spain provided the acute and convalescent COVID-19 samples. PBMCs, B-cell-depleted T cells, or T cells were the source of the cDNA or gDNA that made up the material.

Original processing notes: The assay estimated nucleated cells by amplifying reference gene primers. TCRdb's table, derived via immunoSEQ multiplex PCR, lists solely in-frame clones and lacks some. The V and J calls and clone size are taken from that table; D and trimming were inferred from the DNA. The data contain 150,000 to 200,000 clones, 85% to 90% of them seen just once; the ten biggest clones take up 4% to 5.5%. Trimming pared 8 bases from V and 4 bases from J, leaving 6 bases between. Germline-derived CDR1 and CDR2 are MDHEN and SYDVKM. The CDR3 contains 10 residues. The sequenced sample consisted of peripheral blood. The sequence came from a human donor in a cohort sampled during active COVID-19. This chain uses TRBV28 with TRBJ2-7, with D perhaps TRBD2 (5 bases). CDR3 DNA sequence: TGTGCCAGCGGGAGTTACGAGCAGTACTTC. It specifies CASGSYEQYF.